The clone carrying this TCR beta chain was recorded a few times. Antigen: not known. The data belong to a study of T cell responses to AZD1222 COVID-19 vaccine. Study conclusions and caveats: Targeting of unmutated variant regions was reportedly seen in nearly half of spike-specific TCRs. Spike regions recognized by vaccine-associated CD4 TCRs spanned the protein, led by 160-218 and 743-854. Baseline seropositives among AZD1222 recipients totaled only five to seven.

The CDR3 contains 15 residues. V lost 2 bases to trimming and J lost 3 bases, with 11 bases between them. CDR1 and CDR2 (germline): SGHTA, FQGNSA. Sequencing used immunoSEQ multiplex PCR; TCRdb keeps in-frame clones, though not all of them. The data show roughly 180,000 clones, about nine tenths seen once. The source is an adult who received the AZD1222 COVID-19 vaccine. V gene TRBV7-2 combines with J gene TRBJ1-5; the D gene is possibly TRBD1 (5 bases). The sequencing used peripheral blood, collected 28 days after the second AZD1222 dose. CDR3 in DNA: TGTGCCAGCAGCTTAATGCGGGGGAACAATCAGCCCCAGCATTTT. Residues: CASSLMRGNNQPQHF.